The 7 T cell receptor beta chains given below trace back to one sample, sequenced in a study of T cell repertoires in cytomegalovirus infection. A single record per CDR3 protein comes from TCRdb applying MiXCR to the reads. The sample lists 350,000 to 400,000 distinct CDR3 sequences; about 35% were seen once. For these TCRs, the target antigens are not known. The sample in question was cultured PBMCs, obtained from culture after CMV antigen stimulation. The receptor set was obtained from a human donor in good health (CMV status not recorded). Some clones in this sample may be carry-over from other donors' samples.

In its sample, this clonotype was seen many times. The V call is TRBV19, the J call TRBJ1-1; no clear D. Germline V CDR1 and CDR2: LNHDA, SQIVND (reference sequence). The CDR3 length is 14 residues. The V end lost 3 bases, the J end lost 3 bases, and 11 bases lay between the germline ends. The CDR3 bases are TGTGCCAGTAGTATTCGGGCAGGTTACACTGAAGCTTTCTTT. Amino acids: CASSIRAGYTEAFF.

Many counts were recorded for this clonotype. The chain recombines TRBV7-8 with TRBJ1-5, with D perhaps matching TRBD1 (5 bases). V shed 5 bases and J shed 0 bases, with 8 bases lying between them. CDR1 is SGHVS and CDR2 is FQNEAQ in the germline V gene. The CDR3 length is 14 residues. CDR3: CASSQGDSNQPQHF. The CDR3 DNA follows: TGTGCCAGCAGCCAAGGGGATAGCAATCAGCCCCAGCATTTT. Drawing the rest from reference TRBV7-8 and TRBJ1-5, the complete variable domain is GAGVSQSPRYKVAKRGQDVALRCDPISGHVSLFWYQQALGQGPEFLTYFQNEAQLDKSGLPSDRFFAERPEGSVSTLKIQRTQQEDSAVYLCASSQGDSNQPQHFGDGTRLSIL.

V usage is TRBV18 and J usage is TRBJ1-3, with D maybe TRBD1 (5 bases). Germline CDR1 KGHSH, CDR2 LQKENI. This CDR3 has 15 amino acids. With 6 bases removed from V and 0 bases from J, the gap between germline ends came to 12 bases. In DNA form, the CDR3 reads TGTGCCAGCTCGGGCGGGGACCCCTCTGGAAACACCATATATTTT. It is translated as CASSGGDPSGNTIYF.

V and J are TRBV30 and TRBJ1-1; D call uncertain. The CDR3 length is 14 residues. The germline CDR1 and CDR2 sequences are GTSNPN and SVGIG (reference sequence). The germline V and J ends were trimmed by 3 bases and 1 base, with 12 bases remaining between them. The CDR3 DNA reads TGTGCCTGGAGACGAGACCTGGGGAACACTGAAGCTTTCTTT. This sequence encodes CAWRRDLGNTEAFF.

This clonotype was counted a few times. V gene TRBV12-3 or TRBV12-4 combines with J gene TRBJ1-3, with D hard to call. The CDR3 has 12 residues. V was cut by 7 bases and J by 4 bases, with 8 bases left in between. This CDR3 is CASILEGNTIYF. In DNA form, the CDR3 reads TGTGCCAGCATCCTGGAGGGAAACACCATATATTTT.

The chain couples TRBV5-4 to TRBJ2-3, with D possibly being TRBD2 (6 bases). The V gene lost 0 bases and the J gene lost 3 bases, with 11 bases spanning the gap. The CDR3 is made up of 15 amino acids. CDR1 SGHNT and CDR2 YYREEE come from the germline V gene (reference sequence). The CDR3 spells CASSLDTGETDTQYF. The CDR3 DNA is TGTGCCAGCAGCTTGGATACGGGGGAAACAGATACGCAGTATTTT.

This clonotype was observed at least ten times. The V gene is TRBV7-2, the J gene TRBJ2-5, with no clear D. Trimming took 2 bases from V and 2 from J, leaving 6 bases between them. Germline V gene data show CDR1 as SGHTA and CDR2 as FQGNSA. CDR3 length: 13 residues. This CDR3 is CASSLIVQETQYF. The CDR3 coding sequence is TGTGCCAGCAGCTTAATAGTACAAGAGACCCAGTACTTC.